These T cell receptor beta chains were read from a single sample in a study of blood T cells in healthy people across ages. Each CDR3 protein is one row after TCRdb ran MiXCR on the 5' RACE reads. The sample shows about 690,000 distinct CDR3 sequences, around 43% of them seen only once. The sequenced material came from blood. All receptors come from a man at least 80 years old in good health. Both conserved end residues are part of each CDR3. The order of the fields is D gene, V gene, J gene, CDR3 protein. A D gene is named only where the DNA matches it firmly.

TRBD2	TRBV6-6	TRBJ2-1	CASSWTSGTSYEQFF
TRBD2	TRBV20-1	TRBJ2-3	CSAGRTGTSGRDTQYF
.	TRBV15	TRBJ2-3	CATSLGGIESDTQYF
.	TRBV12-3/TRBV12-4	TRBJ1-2	CASSLVRGDYGYTF
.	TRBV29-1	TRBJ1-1	CSVERPTEAFF
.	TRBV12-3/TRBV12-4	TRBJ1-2	CASSLAGPDGYGYTF
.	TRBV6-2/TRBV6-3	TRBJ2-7	CASSLFQPYEQYF
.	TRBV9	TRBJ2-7	CASSAAGLSSYEQYF
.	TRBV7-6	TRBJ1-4	CASSSTNEKLFF
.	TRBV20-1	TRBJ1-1	CSATGTQLNTEAFF
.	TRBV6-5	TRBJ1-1	CASRRGMNTEAFF
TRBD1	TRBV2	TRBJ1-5	CASSGDREGGQPQHF
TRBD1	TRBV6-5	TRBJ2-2	CASSPDRGITGELFF
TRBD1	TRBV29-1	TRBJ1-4	CSATQGGREKLFF
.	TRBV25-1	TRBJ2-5	CASSESEMSETQYF
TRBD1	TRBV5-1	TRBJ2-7	CASSSPPGQGIYEQYF
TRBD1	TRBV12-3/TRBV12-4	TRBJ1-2	CASTLTGTGPYGYTF
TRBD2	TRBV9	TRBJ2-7	CASSVDGTGGAEQYF
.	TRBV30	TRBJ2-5	CAWSSTGLRGTETQYF
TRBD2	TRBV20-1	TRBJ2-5	CSSTSGRAGTQYF
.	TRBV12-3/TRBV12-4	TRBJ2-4	CASSLIGNEQYF
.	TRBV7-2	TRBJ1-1	CASSSTGSNTEAFF
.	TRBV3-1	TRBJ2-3	CASSQGRDPRLRDTQYF
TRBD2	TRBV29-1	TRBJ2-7	CSVDLGTSGAYEQYF
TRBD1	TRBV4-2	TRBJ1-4	CASSQALQGTNEKLFF
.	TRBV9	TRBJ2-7	CASSLRPGPYEQYF
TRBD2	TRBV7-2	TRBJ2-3	CASSAASGRFDTQYF
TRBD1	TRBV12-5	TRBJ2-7	CASGLTPRDRVASYEQYF
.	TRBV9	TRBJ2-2	CASSLNPSGELFF
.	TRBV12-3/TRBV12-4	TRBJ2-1	CASSPRGLAINEQFF
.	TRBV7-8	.	CASSTRQSAQETQYF
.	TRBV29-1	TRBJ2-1	CSVEAREVGNEQFF
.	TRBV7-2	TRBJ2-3	CASSLGGSQYF
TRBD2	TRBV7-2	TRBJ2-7	CASSLGGTSVSYEQYF
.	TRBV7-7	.	CASSNPSSGDRATQYF
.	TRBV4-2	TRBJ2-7	CASSQVGSGQLYEQYF
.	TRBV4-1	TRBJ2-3	CASSQEGQYTDTQYF
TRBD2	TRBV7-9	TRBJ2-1	CAGSPGEEAGGLEEQFF
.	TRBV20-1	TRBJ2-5	CSARPEGTQYF
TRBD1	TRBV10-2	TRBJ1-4	CASRGQVAEKLFF